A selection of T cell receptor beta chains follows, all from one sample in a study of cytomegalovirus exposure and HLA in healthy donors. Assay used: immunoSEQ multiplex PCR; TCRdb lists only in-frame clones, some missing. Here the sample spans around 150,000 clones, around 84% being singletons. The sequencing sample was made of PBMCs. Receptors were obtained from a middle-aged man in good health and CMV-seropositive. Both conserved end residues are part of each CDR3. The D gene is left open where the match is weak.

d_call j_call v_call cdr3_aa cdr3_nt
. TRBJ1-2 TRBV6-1 CASSDRVNYGYTF TGTGCCAGCAGTGACAGGGTTAACTATGGCTACACCTTC
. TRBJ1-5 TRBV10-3 CAISESHSNQPQHF TGTGCCATCAGTGAGTCCCATAGCAATCAGCCCCAGCATTTT
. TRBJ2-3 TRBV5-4 CASSLTADTQYF TGTGCCAGCAGCCTCACAGCAGATACGCAGTATTTT
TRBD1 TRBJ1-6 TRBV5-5 CASSSHETTGGSSPLHF TGTGCCAGCAGCTCCCACGAGACAACAGGGGGTAGTTCACCCCTCCACTTT
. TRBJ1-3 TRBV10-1 CASSETTGSGNTIYF TGCGCCAGCAGTGAGACGACAGGCTCTGGAAACACCATATATTTT
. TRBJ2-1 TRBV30 CAWGRVGSYNEQFF TGTGCCTGGGGCCGGGTGGGCTCCTACAATGAGCAGTTCTTC
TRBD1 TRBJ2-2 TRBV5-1 CASSLPGQYTGELFF TGCGCCAGCAGCTTACCGGGACAGTACACCGGGGAGCTGTTTTTT
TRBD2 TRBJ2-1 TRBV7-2 CASSSGGLVEQFF TGTGCCAGCAGCAGTGGGGGACTAGTAGAGCAGTTCTTC
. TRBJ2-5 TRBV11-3 CASSLYGDQETQYF TGTGCCAGCAGCTTATACGGGGACCAAGAGACCCAGTACTTC
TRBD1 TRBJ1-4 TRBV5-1 CASSLGTGPNEKLFF TGCGCCAGCAGCTTGGGGACAGGGCCTAATGAAAAACTGTTTTTT
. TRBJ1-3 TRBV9 CASSVVAGNTIYF TGTGCCAGCAGCGTAGTGGCCGGAAACACCATATATTTT
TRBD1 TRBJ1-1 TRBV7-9 CASSLQAGTGLMNTEAFF TGTGCCAGCAGCCTCCAAGCGGGGACAGGCCTCATGAACACTGAAGCCTTCTTT
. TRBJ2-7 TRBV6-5 CASSPFTQGEQYF TGTGCCAGCAGTCCATTTACACAGGGCGAGCAGTACTTC
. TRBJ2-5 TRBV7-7 CASSKQVRETQYF TGTGCCAGCAGCAAACAGGTCCGGGAGACCCAGTACTTC
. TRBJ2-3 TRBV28 CASSLRGGGTDTQYF TGTGCCAGCAGTTTAAGGGGGGGCGGTACAGATACGCAGTATTTT
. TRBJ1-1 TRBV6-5 CASSSPGGGIEAFF TGTGCCAGCAGTTCCCCCGGGGGGGGCATTGAAGCTTTCTTT
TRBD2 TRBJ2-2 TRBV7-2 CASSLGLAGTGELFF TGTGCCAGCAGCTTGGGACTAGCTGGCACCGGGGAGCTGTTTTTT
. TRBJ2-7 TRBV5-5 CASSLALTYEQYF TGTGCCAGCAGCTTAGCACTCACCTACGAGCAGTACTTC
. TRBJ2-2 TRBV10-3 CAISDSVTGELFF TGTGCCATCAGTGACAGCGTCACCGGGGAGCTGTTTTTT
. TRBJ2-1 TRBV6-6 CASSRDWFGNNEQFF TGTGCCAGCAGTCGGGATTGGTTCGGAAACAATGAGCAGTTCTTC
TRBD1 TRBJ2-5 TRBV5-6 CASSFWDREETQYF TGTGCCAGCAGCTTCTGGGACAGGGAGGAGACCCAGTACTTC
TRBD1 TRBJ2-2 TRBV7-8 CASTQVTGAPGELFF TGTGCCAGCACGCAGGTGACAGGGGCCCCCGGGGAGCTGTTTTTT